This T cell receptor beta chain was found in a study of blood T cell repertoires in COVID-19. The data were produced by immunoSEQ multiplex PCR, yet TCRdb's version contains in-frame clones alone and is incomplete. The sample has 400,000 to 550,000 clones; approximately 90% are singletons. This clone was seen a few times. The CDR3 has 15 residues. Germline CDR1 and CDR2: SNHLY and FYNNEI. Trimming removed 1 base at V and 2 bases at J, with 9 bases between. The chain carries TRBV2 and TRBJ1-5; D ambiguous. The sample was peripheral blood. The sequence came from a woman aged 25 to 39 with acute or convalescent COVID-19. CDR3 bases: TGTGCCAGCAGTGAAGGGGTGAGCGGCAATCAGCCCCAGCATTTT. It codes for CASSEGVSGNQPQHF.